Below, 22 T cell receptor beta chains from the same sample are listed, as sequenced in a study of Ad26.COV2.S vaccination and SARS-CoV-2 variants. The protocol was immunoSEQ multiplex PCR, while the TCRdb copy is restricted to in-frame clones and leaves out a portion. The table has roughly 180,000 clones, approximately 90% seen once; the top ten hold 5.9%. Material: peripheral blood, obtained after recovery from COVID-19. The origin of the receptors is a human donor who had recovered from COVID-19.

The genes are TRBV9 and TRBJ2-5; D remains ambiguous. The V end was cut by 2 bases, the J end by 1 base, with 6 bases between. The CDR3 contains 13 residues. Germline V CDR1 and CDR2: SGDLS, YYNGEE. CDR3 coding DNA: TGTGCCAGCAGCGTCGGCTTCCAAGAGACCCAGTACTTC. Protein product: CASSVGFQETQYF.

The chain has TRBV29-1 and TRBJ2-7; 10 nucleotides line up with TRBD2. Looked up from germline, CDR1 is SQVTM and CDR2 is ANQGSEA. This CDR3 region has 14 residues. V shed 4 bases and J 0 bases; nucleotides not matched to a gene: 3. The CDR3 loop is CSVAGLASSYEQYF. In DNA, the CDR3 is TGCAGCGTTGCGGGACTAGCGTCCTCCTACGAGCAGTACTTC.

This sequence joins TRBV6-6 and TRBJ2-3, with 14 positions matching TRBD2. The germline V gene has CDR1 MNHNY and CDR2 SVGAGI (reference sequence). This CDR3 region has 19 residues. V lost 5 bases, J lost 1 base, and 11 bases stayed unmatched. The CDR3 DNA is TGTGCCAGCAGTAGATCCGGGACTAGCGGGAGAGGGGGCACAGATACGCAGTATTTT. Encoded protein: CASSRSGTSGRGGTDTQYF.

This sequence joins TRBV2 and TRBJ2-5; unclear D gene. Looked up from germline, CDR1 is SNHLY and CDR2 is FYNNEI. With 4 bases removed from V and 5 bases from J, the gap between germline ends came to 5 bases. This CDR3 is built from 11 residues. The CDR3 reads CASSVSETQYF. DNA of the CDR3: TGTGCCAGCAGTGTAAGTGAGACCCAGTACTTC.

This chain connects TRBV19 to TRBJ2-3; the match to TRBD2 covers 10 bases. CDR1 is LNHDA and CDR2 is SQIVND in the germline V gene (reference sequence). The V gene end was trimmed by 5 bases and the J gene end by 6 bases; junction bases not matched to a gene: 8. The CDR3 contains 15 residues. CDR3 protein: CASSATSGNLDTQYF. The CDR3 DNA sequence: TGTGCCAGTAGTGCTACTAGCGGGAATCTGGATACGCAGTATTTT. The entire variable domain, with the rest obtained from reference TRBV19 and TRBJ2-3, is as follows: DGGITQSPKYLFRKEGQNVTLSCEQNLNHDAMYWYRQDPGQGLRLIYYSQIVNDFQKGDIAEGYSVSREKKESFPLTVTSAQKNPTAFYLCASSATSGNLDTQYFGPGTRLTVL.

V usage is TRBV10-3 and J usage is TRBJ2-7; maybe TRBD1 (5 bases). Between the trimmed V and J ends, which lost 4 bases and 2 bases, there was a span of 12 bases. The CDR3 has 14 residues. Germline CDR1 reads ENHRY; CDR2 reads SYGVKD. The CDR3 region is CAISGLTDTYEQYF. The CDR3 nucleotides are TGTGCCATCAGTGGCCTGACAGATACCTACGAGCAGTACTTC.

This clone was seen a few times. As DNA, the CDR3 is TGCGCCAGCAGATATCAGGGTATGGAGACCCAGTACTTC. Protein: CASRYQGMETQYF. The chain uses TRBV10-2 and TRBJ2-5, with D possibly matching TRBD1 (5 bases). CDR1 is WSHSY, CDR2 SAAADI, per germline. Trimming stripped 6 bases from V and 5 bases from J, with 13 bases between. The CDR3 consists of 13 residues.

The rearrangement links TRBV5-5 to TRBJ2-7, with D unresolved. The germline CDR1 and CDR2 sequences are SGHKS and YYEKEE (reference sequence). The CDR3 contains 12 residues. V lost 2 bases, J lost 10 bases, and 13 bases lay in between. In DNA form, the CDR3 reads TGTGCCAGCAGCTTCGAGACCGGGTCTCAGTACTTC. Amino acid sequence: CASSFETGSQYF.

This sequence joins TRBV4-2 and TRBJ2-4, with D unresolved. V was trimmed by 0 bases and J by 9 bases, leaving 12 bases between them. This CDR3 region has 14 residues. Per the germline V gene, CDR1 is LGHNA and CDR2 is YNFKEQ. This CDR3 is CASSQESIRSIQYF. DNA of the CDR3: TGTGCCAGCAGCCAAGAGTCCATCCGTAGCATTCAGTACTTC.

V and J are TRBV5-1 and TRBJ2-5; 9 nucleotides agree with TRBD2. V lost 0 bases, J lost 4 bases, and 4 bases stayed unmatched. This CDR3 has 15 amino acids. Germline V lookup: CDR1 SGHRS, CDR2 YFSETQ. CDR3 in DNA: TGCGCCAGCAGCTTGGGGCTAGCGGGGAGAGAGACCCAGTACTTC. This translates into CASSLGLAGRETQYF.

The chain is built from TRBV12-3 or TRBV12-4 and TRBJ2-7; 7 positions match TRBD1. The CDR3 is 13 amino acids. J was trimmed by 9 bases and V by 10 bases; bases with no gene match: 15. The CDR3 coding sequence is TGTGCCACCACCCGGGACAGACGATCCTGGCAGTACTTC. Protein product: CATTRDRRSWQYF.

This clone was seen just once. This sequence joins TRBV4-2 and TRBJ2-3; TRBD2 matches at 9 bases. V gave up 1 base and J gave up 4 bases; unmatched junction bases: 18. The CDR3 has 20 amino acids. The V gene's germline CDR1 is LGHNA and CDR2 YNFKEQ. This CDR3 reads CASSQGRNGFFSGSADTQYF. CDR3 nucleotide sequence: TGTGCCAGCAGCCAAGGGAGAAACGGGTTCTTTAGCGGGAGCGCAGATACGCAGTATTTT.

This chain connects TRBV4-2 to TRBJ1-1; D may be TRBD1 (5 bases). Germline CDR1 LGHNA, CDR2 YNFKEQ. This CDR3 contains 12 residues. Trimming pared 6 bases from V and 11 bases from J, leaving 16 bases between. CDR3 sequence reads: CASRGETVSAFF. The CDR3 DNA reads TGTGCCAGCAGAGGGGAGACAGTGTCGGCTTTCTTT.

The V gene is TRBV5-5, the J gene TRBJ2-5, with TRBD2 matching 8 bases. This CDR3 is built from 16 residues. V trimming: 5 bases; J trimming: 1 base; junction bases outside the gene matches: 10. Germline-derived CDR1 and CDR2 are SGHKS and YYEKEE (reference sequence). The CDR3 reads CASRPESGGPQETQYF. The CDR3 DNA sequence: TGTGCCAGCAGGCCCGAATCGGGGGGGCCCCAAGAGACCCAGTACTTC. Full variable domain (missing parts from reference TRBV5-5 and TRBJ2-5): DAGVTQSPTHLIKTRGQQVTLRCSPISGHKSVSWYQQVLGQGPQFIFQYYEKEERGRGNFPDRFSARQFPNYSSELNVNALLLGDSALYLCASRPESGGPQETQYFGPGTRLLVL.

V is TRBV9 and J is TRBJ2-4; possibly TRBD1 or TRBD2 for D (5 bases each). V shed 0 bases and J shed 3 bases, with 10 bases lying between them. The CDR3 loop spans 15 amino acids. In germline, CDR1 is SGDLS, CDR2 YYNGEE. CDR3 DNA sequence: TGTGCCAGCAGCGTAGGGGGGAAGGGCAAAAACATTCAGTACTTC. Its protein product is CASSVGGKGKNIQYF.

The chain has TRBV4-2 and TRBJ1-2; D gene unclear. Per the germline V gene, CDR1 is LGHNA and CDR2 is YNFKEQ. The V end was cut by 1 base, the J end by 4 bases, with 10 bases between. This CDR3 has 14 amino acids. The DNA for the CDR3 is TGTGCCAGCAGCCAAGTTTCGACCGTCTATGGCTACACCTTC. It translates to CASSQVSTVYGYTF.

The chain combines TRBV2 with TRBJ1-4; no firm D call. Trimming stripped 4 bases from V and 5 bases from J, with 14 bases between. The V gene's germline CDR1 is SNHLY and CDR2 FYNNEI. This CDR3 contains 15 residues. CDR3 sequence reads: CASSGWTAVNEKLFF. The CDR3 nucleotides are TGTGCCAGCAGTGGCTGGACTGCAGTGAATGAAAAACTGTTTTTT.

The chain has TRBV24-1 and TRBJ2-3, with D perhaps TRBD2 (5 bases). Germline V lookup: CDR1 KGHDR, CDR2 SFDVKD. Trimming pared 4 bases from V and 10 bases from J, leaving 17 bases between. The CDR3 contains 14 residues. The CDR3, as DNA: TGTGCCACCAGTGACGGCGGGCGCCGGTCAGCGCAGTATTTT. This sequence encodes CATSDGGRRSAQYF.

This clone was detected only once. The chain couples TRBV7-9 to TRBJ2-7; D assignment may be TRBD1 or TRBD2 (5 bases each). The CDR3 is made up of 13 amino acids. The germline gives CDR1 SEHNR, CDR2 FQNEAQ (reference sequence). V shed 2 bases and J shed 3 bases, with 8 bases lying between them. The chain's CDR3 is CASSLRDVYEQYF. The CDR3 DNA sequence: TGTGCCAGCAGCTTACGGGACGTCTACGAGCAGTACTTC.

The count of this clone is one. The same CDR3 can be traced to other DNA sequences in this sample. The CDR3 loop reads CASSPGVYEQYF. The CDR3 DNA is TGTGCCAGCTCACCAGGGGTGTACGAGCAGTACTTC. The V call is TRBV18, the J call TRBJ2-7; D remains unclear. Trimming took 2 bases from V and 4 from J, leaving 6 bases between them. The germline V gene has CDR1 KGHSH and CDR2 LQKENI. The CDR3 is 12 amino acids.

The sample holds one count of this clone. The rearrangement links TRBV4-1 to TRBJ2-7; TRBD2 matches at 10 bases. The CDR3 consists of 17 residues. J lost 5 bases, V lost 2 bases, and 12 bases had no gene match. Germline assignment: CDR1 MGHRA and CDR2 YSYEKL. CDR3 DNA: TGCGCCAGCAGCCAATTAATATCTAGCGGGAGTATCGACGAGCAGTACTTC. Translating gives CASSQLISSGSIDEQYF.

In regard to this clone: The sample holds other DNA sequences that translate to the same CDR3. V usage is TRBV29-1 and J usage is TRBJ2-1; 8 bases are shared with TRBD1. With V trimmed by 6 bases and J by 4 bases, 5 bases remained unmatched. The CDR3 totals 13 residues. Germline assignment: CDR1 SQVTM and CDR2 ANQGSEA. The CDR3 here is CSVAGGSYNEQFF. The CDR3 DNA follows: TGCAGCGTGGCAGGGGGCTCGTACAATGAGCAGTTCTTC.